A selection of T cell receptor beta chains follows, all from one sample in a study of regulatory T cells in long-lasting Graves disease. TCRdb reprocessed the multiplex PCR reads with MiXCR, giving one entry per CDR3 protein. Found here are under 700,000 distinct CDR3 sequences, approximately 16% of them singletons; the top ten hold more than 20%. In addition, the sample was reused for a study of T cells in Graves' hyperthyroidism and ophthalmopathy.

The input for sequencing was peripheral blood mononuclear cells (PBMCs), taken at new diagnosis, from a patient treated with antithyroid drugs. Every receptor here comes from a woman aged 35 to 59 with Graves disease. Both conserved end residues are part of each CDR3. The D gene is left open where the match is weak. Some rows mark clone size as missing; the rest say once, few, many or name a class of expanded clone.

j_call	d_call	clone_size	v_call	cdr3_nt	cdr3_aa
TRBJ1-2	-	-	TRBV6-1	TGTGCCAGCAGTGAAGACCTCCCAGTCAGGGGTGGCTATGGCTACACCTTC	CASSEDLPVRGGYGYTF
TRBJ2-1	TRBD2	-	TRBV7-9	TGTGCCAGCAGCCTAGGGGGACTAGCGGGGACGGAGCAGTTCTTC	CASSLGGLAGTEQFF
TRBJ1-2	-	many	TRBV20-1	TGCAGTGCTAGAGTAGTGGGGACCACCTATGGCTACACCTTC	CSARVVGTTYGYTF
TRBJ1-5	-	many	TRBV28	TGTGCCAGCAGTTTATCCCTTGGAGATCAGCCCCAGCATTTT	CASSLSLGDQPQHF
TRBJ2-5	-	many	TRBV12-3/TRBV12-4	TGTGCCAGCAGTTGGGGGTCGCGCCAAGAGACCCAGTACTTC	CASSWGSRQETQYF
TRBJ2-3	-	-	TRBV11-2	TGTGCCAGCAGCTTGTCAGGGGTGCTCGCAGATACGCAGTATTTT	CASSLSGVLADTQYF
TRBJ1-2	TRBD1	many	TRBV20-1	TGCAGTGCTAGGACCGATAGACAGGGAATCTATGGCTACACCTTC	CSARTDRQGIYGYTF
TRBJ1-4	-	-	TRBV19	TGTGCCAGTGTCCGGAAGGATAGAACTAATGAAAAACTGTTTTTT	CASVRKDRTNEKLFF
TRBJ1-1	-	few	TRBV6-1	TGTGCCAGCGGGGTTTGGGGGGGGGACACTGAAGCTTTCTTT	CASGVWGGDTEAFF
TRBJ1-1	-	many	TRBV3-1	TGTGCCAGCAGCCAAGATAGGTTCGGGGCAGGTAGGACTGAAGCTTTCTTT	CASSQDRFGAGRTEAFF
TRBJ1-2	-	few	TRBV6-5	TGTGCCAGCAGTTACAAGGGGTACTATGGCTACACCTTC	CASSYKGYYGYTF
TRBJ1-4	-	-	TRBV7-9	TGTGCCAGCAGCTTCGAGGGGGTTAATGAAAAACTGTTTTTT	CASSFEGVNEKLFF
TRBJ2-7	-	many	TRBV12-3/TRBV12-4	TGTGCCAGCAGTTTCCGGCGGCAGGCCCACGAGCAGTACTTC	CASSFRRQAHEQYF
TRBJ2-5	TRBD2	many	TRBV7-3	TGTGCCAGCAGCCCGCGCGGGGGGGCAAGAGAGACCCAGTACTTC	CASSPRGGARETQYF
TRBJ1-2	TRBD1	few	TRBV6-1	TGTGCCAGTACTTCCGGGACAGGGGTCCTCTATGGCTACACCTTC	CASTSGTGVLYGYTF
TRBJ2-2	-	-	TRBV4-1	TGCGCCAGCAGCCAAGGGATTGTGGAAACCGGGGAGCTGTTTTTT	CASSQGIVETGELFF
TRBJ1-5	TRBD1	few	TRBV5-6	TGTGCCAGCAGTTACAGGGGATGGGGTCAGCCCCAGCATTTT	CASSYRGWGQPQHF
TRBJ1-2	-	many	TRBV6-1	TGTGCCAGCAGTCTTACAGGGTCCGAAGATGGCTACACCTTC	CASSLTGSEDGYTF
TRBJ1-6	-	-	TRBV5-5	TGTGCCAGCAGCTTGTATGACAGACGTAATTCACCCCTCCACTTT	CASSLYDRRNSPLHF
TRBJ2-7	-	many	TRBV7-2	TGTGCCAGCAGCTTCCAACTAACCGGGTTTAGCTCCTACGAGCAGTACTTC	CASSFQLTGFSSYEQYF